This T cell receptor beta chain emerged from a study of cytomegalovirus exposure and HLA in healthy donors. Study-wide points: Prior analysis indicated that the majority of TCR beta V segments exhibited productivity approximately 87% or approximately 30% of the time. Approximately 18,000 TCR beta sequences were associated with HLA alleles at 0.05 false discovery rate in a later analysis. A later analysis appeared to link common viral pathogens to several of the most significant clusters. Highly shared variants forming one cluster were likely a sequencing artifact.

Germline V gene data show CDR1 as SNHLY and CDR2 as FYNNEI. Trimming shortened V by 7 bases and J by 4 bases, and 16 bases separated the two germline ends. The CDR3 has 14 residues. 13 Jbeta primers and 60 Vbeta primers were used for the PCR. The method was immunoSEQ multiplex PCR; TCRdb's version includes in-frame clones alone and lacks a portion of them. Here the sample spans about 180,000 clones, 77% being singletons. Concerning this clone itself: Its antigen is not identified.

This chain joins TRBV2 and TRBJ1-2; D remains unclear. The sample consisted of PBMCs. This sequence originates from a woman aged 55 to 70 in good health and CMV-seropositive. The CDR3 here is CASIRRGTGYGYTF. CDR3 nucleotides: TGTGCCAGCATCCGACGGGGAACTGGCTATGGCTACACCTTC. Full variable domain (rest looked up from reference TRBV2 and TRBJ1-2): EPEVTQTPSHQVTQMGQEVILRCVPISNHLYFYWYRQILGQKVEFLVSFYNNEISEKSEIFDDQFSVERPDGSNFTLKIRSTKLEDSAMYFCASIRRGTGYGYTFGSGTRLTVV.